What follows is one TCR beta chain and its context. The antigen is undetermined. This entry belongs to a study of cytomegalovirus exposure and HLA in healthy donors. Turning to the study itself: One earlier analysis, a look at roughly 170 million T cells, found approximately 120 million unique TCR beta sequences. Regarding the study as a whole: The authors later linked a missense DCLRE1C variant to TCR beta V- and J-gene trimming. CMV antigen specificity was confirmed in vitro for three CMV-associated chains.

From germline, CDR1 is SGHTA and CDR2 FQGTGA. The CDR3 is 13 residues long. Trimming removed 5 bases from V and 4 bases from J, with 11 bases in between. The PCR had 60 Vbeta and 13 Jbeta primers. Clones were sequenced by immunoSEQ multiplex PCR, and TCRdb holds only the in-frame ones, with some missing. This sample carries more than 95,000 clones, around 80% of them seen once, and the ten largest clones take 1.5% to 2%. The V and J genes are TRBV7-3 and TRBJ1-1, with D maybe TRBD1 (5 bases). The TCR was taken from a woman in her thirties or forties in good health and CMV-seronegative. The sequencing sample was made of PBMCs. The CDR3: CASSPNGATEAFF. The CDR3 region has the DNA TGTGCCAGCAGCCCCAATGGGGCCACTGAAGCTTTCTTT.